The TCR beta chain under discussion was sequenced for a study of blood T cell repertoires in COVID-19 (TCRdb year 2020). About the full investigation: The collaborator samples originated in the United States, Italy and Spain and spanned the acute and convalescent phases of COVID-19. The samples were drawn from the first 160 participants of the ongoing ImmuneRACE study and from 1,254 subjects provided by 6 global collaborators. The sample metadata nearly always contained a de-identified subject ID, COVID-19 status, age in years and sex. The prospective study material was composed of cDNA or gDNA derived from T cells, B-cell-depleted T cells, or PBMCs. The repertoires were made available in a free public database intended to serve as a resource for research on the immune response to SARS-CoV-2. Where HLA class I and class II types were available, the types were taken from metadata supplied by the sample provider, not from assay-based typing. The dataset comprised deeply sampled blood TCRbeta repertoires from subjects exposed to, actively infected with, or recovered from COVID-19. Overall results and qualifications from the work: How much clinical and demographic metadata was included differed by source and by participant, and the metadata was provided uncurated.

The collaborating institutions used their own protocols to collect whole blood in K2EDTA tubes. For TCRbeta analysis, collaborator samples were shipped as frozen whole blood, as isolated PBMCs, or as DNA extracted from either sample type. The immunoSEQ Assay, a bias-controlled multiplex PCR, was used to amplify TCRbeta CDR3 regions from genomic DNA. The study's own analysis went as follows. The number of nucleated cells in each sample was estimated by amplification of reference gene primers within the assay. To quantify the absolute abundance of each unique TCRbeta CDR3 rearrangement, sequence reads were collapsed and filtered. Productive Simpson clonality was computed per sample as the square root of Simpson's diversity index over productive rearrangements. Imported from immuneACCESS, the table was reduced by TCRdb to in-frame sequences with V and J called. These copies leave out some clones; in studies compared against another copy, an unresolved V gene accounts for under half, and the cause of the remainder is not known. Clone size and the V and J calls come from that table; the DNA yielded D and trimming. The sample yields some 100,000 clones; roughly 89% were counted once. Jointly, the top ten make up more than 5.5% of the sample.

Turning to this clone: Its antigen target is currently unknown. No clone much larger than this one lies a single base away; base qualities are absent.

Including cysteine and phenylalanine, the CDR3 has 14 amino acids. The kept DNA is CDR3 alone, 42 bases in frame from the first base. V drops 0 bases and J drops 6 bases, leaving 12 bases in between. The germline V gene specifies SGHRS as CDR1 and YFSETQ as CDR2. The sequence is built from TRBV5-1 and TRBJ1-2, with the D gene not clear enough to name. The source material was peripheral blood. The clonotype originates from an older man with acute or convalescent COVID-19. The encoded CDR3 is CASSLVGDYDGYTF. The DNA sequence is TGCGCCAGCAGCTTGGTCGGGGATTACGATGGCTACACCTTC.